This record looks at one T cell receptor beta chain sequence and its context. Antigen: not known. TCRdb re-derived calls from the RT-PCR reads in MiXCR, one entry per CDR3 protein. The table includes hundreds of thousands of distinct CDR3 sequences, 10% to 15% detected once. The CDR3 contains 15 residues. CDR1 SGDLS and CDR2 YYNGEE come from the germline V gene. The junction had 12 bases not matched to a gene; V was cut back by 2 bases and J by 8 bases. The sample originates from a study of response to subunit inactivated influenza vaccine. Study-level findings and limits: The authors offered the suggestion that each seasonal influenza vaccination recruits few new T cells.

The clonotype comes from a man aged 50 or older who received an inactivated influenza vaccine. The sequencing here drew on PBMCs from blood, taken on the day of vaccination. The rearrangement uses TRBV9 and TRBJ2-7; 8 bases map to TRBD1. The CDR3 region has the DNA TGTGCCAGCAGCGTCCAGGGGGCGCTGGGGGAAAAGCAGTACTTC. Amino acids: CASSVQGALGEKQYF. Full variable domain (rest looked up from reference TRBV9 and TRBJ2-7): DSGVTQTPKHLITATGQRVTLRCSPRSGDLSVYWYQQSLDQGLQFLIQYYNGEERAKGNILERFSAQQFPDLHSELNLSSLELGDSALYFCASSVQGALGEKQYFGPGTRLTVT.